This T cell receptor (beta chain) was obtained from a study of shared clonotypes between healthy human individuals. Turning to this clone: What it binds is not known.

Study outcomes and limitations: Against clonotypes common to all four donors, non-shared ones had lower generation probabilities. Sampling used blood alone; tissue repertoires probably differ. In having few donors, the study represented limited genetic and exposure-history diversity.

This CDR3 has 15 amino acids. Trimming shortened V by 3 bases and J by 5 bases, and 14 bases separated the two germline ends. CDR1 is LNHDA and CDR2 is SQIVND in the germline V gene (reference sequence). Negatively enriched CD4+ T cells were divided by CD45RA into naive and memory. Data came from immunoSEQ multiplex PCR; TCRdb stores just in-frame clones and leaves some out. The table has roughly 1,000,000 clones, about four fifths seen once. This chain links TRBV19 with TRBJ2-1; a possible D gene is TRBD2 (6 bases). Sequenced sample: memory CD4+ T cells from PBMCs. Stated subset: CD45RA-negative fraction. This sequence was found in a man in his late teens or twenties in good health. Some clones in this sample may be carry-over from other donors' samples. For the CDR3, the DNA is TGTGCCAGTAGTATGTACCCGGGACTTAACAATGAGCAGTTCTTC. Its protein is CASSMYPGLNNEQFF.